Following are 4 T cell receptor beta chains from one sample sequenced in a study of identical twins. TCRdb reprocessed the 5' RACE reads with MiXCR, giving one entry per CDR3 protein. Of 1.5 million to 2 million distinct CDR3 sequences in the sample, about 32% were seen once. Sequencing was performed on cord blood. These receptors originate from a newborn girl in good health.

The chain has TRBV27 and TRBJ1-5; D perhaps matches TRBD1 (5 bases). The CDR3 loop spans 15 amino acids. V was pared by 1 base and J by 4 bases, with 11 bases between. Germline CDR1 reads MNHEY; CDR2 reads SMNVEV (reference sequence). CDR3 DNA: TGTGCCAGCAGTTTATTTGTGGGGCAGAATCAGCCCCAGCATTTT. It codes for CASSLFVGQNQPQHF.

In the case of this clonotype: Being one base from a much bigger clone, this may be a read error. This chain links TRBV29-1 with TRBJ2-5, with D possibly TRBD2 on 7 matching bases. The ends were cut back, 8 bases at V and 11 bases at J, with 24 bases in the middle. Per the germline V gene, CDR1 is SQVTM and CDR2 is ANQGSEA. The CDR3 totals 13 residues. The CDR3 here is CSSVGLRDNEQYF. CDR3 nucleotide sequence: TGCAGCTCCGTGGGACTAAGGGACAATGAGCAGTACTTC.

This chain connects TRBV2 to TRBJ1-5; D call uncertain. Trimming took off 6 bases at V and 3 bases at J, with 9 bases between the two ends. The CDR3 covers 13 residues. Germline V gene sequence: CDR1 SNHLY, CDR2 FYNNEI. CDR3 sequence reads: CASRGAANQPQHF. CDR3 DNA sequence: TGTGCCAGCAGGGGCGCTGCCAATCAGCCCCAGCATTTT.

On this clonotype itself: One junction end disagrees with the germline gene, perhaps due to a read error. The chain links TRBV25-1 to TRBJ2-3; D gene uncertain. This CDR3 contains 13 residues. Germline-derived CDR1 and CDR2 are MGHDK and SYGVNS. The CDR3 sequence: CACSGGWTDTQYF. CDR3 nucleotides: TGTGCCTGCAGTGGTGGATGGACAGATACGCAGTATTTT.